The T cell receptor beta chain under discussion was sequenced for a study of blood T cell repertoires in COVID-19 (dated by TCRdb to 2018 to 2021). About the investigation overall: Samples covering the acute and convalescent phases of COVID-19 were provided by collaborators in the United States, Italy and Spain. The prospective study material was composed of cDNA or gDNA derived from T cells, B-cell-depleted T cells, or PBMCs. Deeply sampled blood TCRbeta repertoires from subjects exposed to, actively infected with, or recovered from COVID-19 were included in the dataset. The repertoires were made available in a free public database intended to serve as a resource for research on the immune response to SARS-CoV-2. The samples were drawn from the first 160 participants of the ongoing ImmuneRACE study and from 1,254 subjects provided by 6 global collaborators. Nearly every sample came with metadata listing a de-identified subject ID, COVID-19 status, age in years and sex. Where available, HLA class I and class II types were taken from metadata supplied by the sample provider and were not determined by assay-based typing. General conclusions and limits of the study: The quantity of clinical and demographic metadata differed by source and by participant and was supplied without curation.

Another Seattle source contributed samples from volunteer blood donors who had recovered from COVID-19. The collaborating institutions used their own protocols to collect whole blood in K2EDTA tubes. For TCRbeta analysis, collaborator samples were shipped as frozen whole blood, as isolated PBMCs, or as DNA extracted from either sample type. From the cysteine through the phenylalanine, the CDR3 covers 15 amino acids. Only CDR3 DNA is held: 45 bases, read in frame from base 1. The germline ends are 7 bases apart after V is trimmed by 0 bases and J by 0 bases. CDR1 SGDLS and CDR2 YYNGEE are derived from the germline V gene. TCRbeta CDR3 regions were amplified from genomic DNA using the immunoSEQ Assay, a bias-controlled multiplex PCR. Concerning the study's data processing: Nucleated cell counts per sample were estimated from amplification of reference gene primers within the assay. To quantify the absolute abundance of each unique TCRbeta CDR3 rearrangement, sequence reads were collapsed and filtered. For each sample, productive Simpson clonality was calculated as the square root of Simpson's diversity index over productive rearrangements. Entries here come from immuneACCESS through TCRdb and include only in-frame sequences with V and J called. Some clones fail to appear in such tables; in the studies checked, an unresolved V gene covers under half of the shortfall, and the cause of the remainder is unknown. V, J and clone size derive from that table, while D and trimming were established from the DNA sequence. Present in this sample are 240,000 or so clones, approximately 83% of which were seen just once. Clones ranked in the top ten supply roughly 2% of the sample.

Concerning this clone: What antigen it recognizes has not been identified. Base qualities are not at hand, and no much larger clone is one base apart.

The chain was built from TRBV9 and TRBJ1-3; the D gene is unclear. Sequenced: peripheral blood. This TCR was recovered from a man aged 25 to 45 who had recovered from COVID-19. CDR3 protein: CASSVGGYSGNTIYF. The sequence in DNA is TGTGCCAGCAGCGTAGGCGGATACTCTGGAAACACCATATATTTT.